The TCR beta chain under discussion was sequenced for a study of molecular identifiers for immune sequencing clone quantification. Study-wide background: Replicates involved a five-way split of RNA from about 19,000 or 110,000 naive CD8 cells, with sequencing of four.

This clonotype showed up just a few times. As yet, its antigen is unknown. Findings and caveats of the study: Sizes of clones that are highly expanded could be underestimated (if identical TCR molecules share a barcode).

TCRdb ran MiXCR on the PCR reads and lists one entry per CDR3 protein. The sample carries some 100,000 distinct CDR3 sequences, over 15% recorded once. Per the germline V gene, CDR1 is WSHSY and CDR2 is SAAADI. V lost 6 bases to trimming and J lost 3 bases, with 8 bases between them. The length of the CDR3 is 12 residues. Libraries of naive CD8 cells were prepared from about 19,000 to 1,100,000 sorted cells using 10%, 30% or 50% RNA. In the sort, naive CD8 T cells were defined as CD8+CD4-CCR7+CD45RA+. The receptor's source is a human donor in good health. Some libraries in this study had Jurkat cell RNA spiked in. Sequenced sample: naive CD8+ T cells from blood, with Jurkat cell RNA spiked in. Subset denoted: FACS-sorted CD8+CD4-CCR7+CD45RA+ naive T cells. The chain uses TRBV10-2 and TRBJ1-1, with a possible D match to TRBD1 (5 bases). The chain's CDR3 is CASRGVYTEAFF. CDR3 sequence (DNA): TGCGCCAGCAGGGGGGTTTACACTGAAGCTTTCTTT.